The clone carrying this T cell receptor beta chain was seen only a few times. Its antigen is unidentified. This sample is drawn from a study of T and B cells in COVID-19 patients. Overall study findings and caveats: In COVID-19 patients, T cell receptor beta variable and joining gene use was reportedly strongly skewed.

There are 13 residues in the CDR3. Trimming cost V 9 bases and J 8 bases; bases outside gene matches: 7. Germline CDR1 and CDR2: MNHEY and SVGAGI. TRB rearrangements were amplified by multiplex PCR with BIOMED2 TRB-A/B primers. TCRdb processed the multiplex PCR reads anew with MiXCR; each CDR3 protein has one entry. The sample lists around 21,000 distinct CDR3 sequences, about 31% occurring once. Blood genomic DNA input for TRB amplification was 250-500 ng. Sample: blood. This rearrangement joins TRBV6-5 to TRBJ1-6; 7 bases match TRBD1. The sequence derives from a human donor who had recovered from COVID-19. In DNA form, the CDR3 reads TGTGCCAGTTTGGGACAGAACTATTCACCCCTCCACTTT. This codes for CASLGQNYSPLHF.